These 11 T cell receptor beta chains were all obtained from the same sample, sequenced in a study of Graves' ophthalmopathy and Graves' hyperthyroidism listed by TCRdb under 2018. Sequenced using an Illumina HiSeq 2000. For repertoire sequencing, the TCR beta CDR3 regions were amplified from RNA transcripts. The first round of RT-PCR was done with HTBI primers and the Qiagen OneStep RT-PCR kit, and was followed by a second round of multiplex PCR, then size selection and purification. TCRdb reanalyzed the raw reads on its own, using fastp at Q25 for trimming and MiXCR for clone calling, and kept in-frame beta chains. For every CDR3 protein sequence, its rows merge into one entry that carries the most common genes and DNA. This sample lists roughly 500,000 distinct CDR3 sequences; approximately 15% were detected once. About 10% of the sample belongs to the ten largest clones. Source material: blood. These receptors all come from a woman aged 30 to 39 with Graves' ophthalmopathy. Donor details come from another sample of the same person, matched by shared clones.

The J gene is TRBJ1-1, the V gene TRBV2; maybe TRBD1 (5 bases). V lost 7 bases and J lost 7, with 13 bases in between. This CDR3 spans 12 amino acids. Per the germline V gene, CDR1 is SNHLY and CDR2 is FYNNEI. CDR3 region: CASIEGSGEAFF. The DNA for the CDR3 is TGTGCCAGCATCGAGGGGTCAGGTGAAGCTTTCTTT.

This clonotype occurred many times. V gene TRBV20-1 combines with J gene TRBJ2-7; 7 bases align to TRBD2. The ends lost 3 bases at V and 5 bases at J; junction bases unmatched: 13. CDR3 length equals 15 residues. Germline CDR1 reads DFQATT; CDR2 reads SNEGSKA (reference sequence). CDR3 residues: CSASAGRGRLDEQYF. CDR3 nucleotide sequence: TGCAGTGCTAGCGCAGGGAGGGGACGGTTAGACGAGCAGTACTTC.

This clonotype showed up just a few times. A much larger clone lies a single base off, so this may be a read error. V gene TRBV15 combines with J gene TRBJ2-2; the D gene is possibly TRBD2 (5 bases). Germline loops: CDR1 LNHNV, CDR2 YYDKDF (reference sequence). The CDR3 length is 14 residues. DNA for the CDR3: TGTGCCACCAGCAGAGTGAGAGCCACCGGGGAGCTGTTGTTT. This sequence encodes CATSRVRATGELLF.

The V and J genes are TRBV27 and TRBJ1-6; D unclear. Germline-derived CDR1 and CDR2 are MNHEY and SMNVEV (reference sequence). This CDR3 is built from 15 residues. With 2 bases removed from V and 3 bases from J, the gap between germline ends came to 8 bases. The CDR3 DNA follows: TGTGCCAGCAGTTTACGTGGAGTCTATAATTCACCCCTCCACTTT. Translation gives CASSLRGVYNSPLHF.

On this clonotype itself: This clone may be a read error of a much larger clone one base away. The chain couples TRBV29-1 to TRBJ1-1, with TRBD1 as a possible D gene (6 bases). The CDR3 is 12 amino acids. Germline lookup yields CDR1 SQVTM and CDR2 ANQGSEA. The V end was cut by 7 bases, the J end by 4 bases, with 13 bases between. Here the CDR3 reads CSAQGEVTEAFF. The CDR3 coding sequence is TGCAGCGCACAGGGAGAAGTCACTGAAGCTTTCTTT.

Ten or more counts support this clonotype. This chain links TRBV7-2 with TRBJ1-2; no definite D call. Germline assignment: CDR1 SGHTA and CDR2 FQGNSA. Trimming took off 5 bases at V and 7 bases at J, with 14 bases between the two ends. The CDR3 totals 13 residues. The CDR3 protein is CASSQVSNGGYTF. CDR3 DNA sequence: TGTGCCAGCAGCCAGGTGTCTAATGGTGGCTACACCTTC. The whole variable domain, filled in from reference TRBV7-2 and TRBJ1-2, reads GAGVSQSPSNKVTEKGKDVELRCDPISGHTALYWYRQSLGQGLEFLIYFQGNSAPDKSGLPSDRFSAERTGGSVSTLTIQRTQQEDSAVYLCASSQVSNGGYTFGSGTRLTVV.

This clonotype appeared many times. The chain couples TRBV3-1 to TRBJ1-3, with TRBD1 matching 7 bases. Germline CDR1 and CDR2: LGHDT and YNNKEL (reference sequence). V shed 1 base, J shed 2 bases, and the junction held 2 bases outside the gene matches. The CDR3 spans 15 residues. CDR3: CASSQGQGPGNTIYF. The CDR3 DNA follows: TGTGCCAGCAGCCAAGGACAGGGTCCTGGAAACACCATATATTTT.

Many counts were recorded for this clonotype. The chain employs TRBV12-5 and TRBJ1-1, with 7 bases that match TRBD1. CDR3 length: 14 amino acids. V was clipped by 3 bases and J by 2 bases; unmatched bases: 3. Germline V gene data show CDR1 as LGHNT and CDR2 as FRNRAP. CDR3 loop: CASGLGTANTEAFF. The CDR3 region has the DNA TGTGCTAGTGGTTTAGGGACAGCTAACACTGAAGCTTTCTTT.

In its sample, this clonotype was seen many times. The chain links TRBV29-1 to TRBJ2-3, with TRBD2 identical over 10 bases. The germline gives CDR1 SQVTM, CDR2 ANQGSEA. There are 14 residues in the CDR3. V shed 4 bases and J 0 bases; nucleotides not matched to a gene: 1. The CDR3 DNA is TGCAGCGTTGGGGGACTAGCGAGCACAGATACGCAGTATTTT. It yields the protein CSVGGLASTDTQYF.

This clonotype was recorded many times. This sequence joins TRBV2 and TRBJ1-3, with D hard to call. V was trimmed by 5 bases and J by 4 bases, leaving 6 bases between them. The germline V gene encodes CDR1 SNHLY and CDR2 FYNNEI. The CDR3 spans 12 residues. The CDR3 DNA sequence: TGTGCCAGCAGTAAACAGGGAAACACCATATATTTT. Translation: CASSKQGNTIYF. Full variable domain (remainder filled in from reference TRBV2 and TRBJ1-3): EPEVTQTPSHQVTQMGQEVILRCVPISNHLYFYWYRQILGQKVEFLVSFYNNEISEKSEIFDDQFSVERPDGSNFTLKIRSTKLEDSAMYFCASSKQGNTIYFGEGSWLTVV.

As concerns this clonotype: One junction end does not reproduce the germline sequence, and a read error may be involved. The chain couples TRBV4-1 to TRBJ2-5; D possibly corresponds to TRBD2 (6 bases). The CDR3 has 16 amino acids. Germline CDR1 and CDR2: MGHRA and YSYEKL. The CDR3 is CAISQDWGRTQETQYF. CDR3 bases: TGCGCCATCAGCCAAGATTGGGGGAGGACCCAAGAGACCCAGTACTTC.